This T cell receptor beta chain was observed in a study of T cells in women clearing cervical HPV infection (dated by TCRdb to the late 2010s). In the study overall: The cases were fewer than 30 women with histologically confirmed HPV16-related CIN3 or worse, and 2 of these cases were invasive cancers. The approximately 23 controls were women who cleared a single incident HPV16 infection within 12 months without developing precancer or cancer. Blood from cases was drawn at the visit where the lesion was first identified, while blood from controls was drawn once the infection was no longer detected. For cases, a median interval of approximately 150 days, with an interquartile range of roughly 85 to 220 days, was observed between lesion detection and blood sampling. HLA typing was available for only a few women, so HLA type could not be excluded as a confounder. The exploratory proof-of-principle case-control study was nested within the Guanacaste HPV Natural History Study in Costa Rica and compared TCR repertoires across cervical HPV16 outcomes. Cases and controls were matched on age within five years and on year of sample collection. Cases had a median age of almost 35 years compared with roughly 41 for controls, and baseline characteristics showed no significant differences between the groups. The parent cohort enrolled 10,049 women aged 18 or older in Guanacaste, Costa Rica, in 1993 to 1994 and followed the women for around 7 years. Five blinded duplicates per group were added as quality controls, so that roughly 60 samples were obtained: 50 or so participants and approximately 10 replicates. Beyond this particular receptor, the publication reports: Lower TRBV6-7 relative abundance was observed in cases than in controls (around 0.1% versus 0.15%; Bonferroni P = 0.0008). CIN3+ cases had significantly higher TCR repertoire richness than controls across sequencing depths, but evenness did not differ between the groups. Because the number of T cells per sample was unknown, the richness differences could reflect varying T-cell content rather than repertoire biology. By combining richness with V gene abundances, random forest classifiers separated cases from controls with an estimated AUC of 0.83. Because of the cross-sectional design, the study could not determine whether the associations came before infection or resulted from infection, and neither effector/memory subsets nor HPV-specific T cells were isolated.

Every participant had a single incident cervical HPV16 infection, and prevalent HPV16 infections were excluded. Cervical HPV DNA was detected with MY09/MY11 PCR, and genotyping was done by dot-blot hybridization. Around 16 mL of heparinized blood was centrifuged, after which the buffy coat was aliquoted, frozen at -30 degrees C, and then stored at -80 degrees C. QIAGEN kits were used to extract genomic DNA from buffy coat specimens. Using the immunoSEQ assay, multiplex PCR amplified TCR beta CDR3 regions from an average of 1200 ng of genomic DNA per sample. To correct primer bias, the assay used a complete synthetic TCR repertoire to set an amplification baseline. The amplicons were sequenced on the Illumina platform. As for how the authors treated the data: Sequences were error-corrected by clustering with frequency ratios and a modified nearest-neighbor algorithm, then analyzed in the immunoSEQ Analyzer with IMGT gene definitions. At each rarefaction depth, TCR richness and evenness were averaged across 20 rarefaction repeats, and samples with fewer sequences than that depth were excluded. Wilcoxon rank sum tests with FDR correction were used to compare relative abundances of V, D and J genes between the groups. In the blinded duplicates, the intraclass correlation was just under 97% for TCR richness and averaged about 80% across 66 gene segments. Drawn from immuneACCESS, this table holds only the in-frame rearrangements with V and J called that TCRdb kept. Clones are partly lost; checked studies trace under half to an unresolved V gene and leave the rest unexplained. D and trimming come from the DNA, and the V and J calls and clone size come from that table. The sample table on file contains about 30,000 clones. The ten top clones hold 3.5% of the sample.

The CDR3 has 12 amino acids, counting the end cysteine and phenylalanine. Of the CDR3's DNA, 27 bases were read; they are in frame from base 1. CDR1 and CDR2 are drawn from the germline V gene (reference sequence): GTSNPN, SVGIG. V is clipped by 0 bases and J by 3 bases, and the sequence between their germline boundaries is 6 bases long. A note on this clone: No cognate antigen has been identified for it. The read halts 3 residues ahead of the CDR3 end, with the missing end drawn from the germline J gene.

The source material was blood buffy coat. The chain is made from TRBV30 and TRBJ2-7; TRBD1 is perhaps the D gene, given 6 matching bases. The source of this sequence is a woman aged 18-70 years with a cervical HPV16 infection that either progressed to CIN3+ or cleared (not recorded which). The CDR3 region reads CAWSVQGYEQYF. CDR3 DNA, as far as it was read: TGTGCCTGGAGTGTACAGGGCTACGAG.